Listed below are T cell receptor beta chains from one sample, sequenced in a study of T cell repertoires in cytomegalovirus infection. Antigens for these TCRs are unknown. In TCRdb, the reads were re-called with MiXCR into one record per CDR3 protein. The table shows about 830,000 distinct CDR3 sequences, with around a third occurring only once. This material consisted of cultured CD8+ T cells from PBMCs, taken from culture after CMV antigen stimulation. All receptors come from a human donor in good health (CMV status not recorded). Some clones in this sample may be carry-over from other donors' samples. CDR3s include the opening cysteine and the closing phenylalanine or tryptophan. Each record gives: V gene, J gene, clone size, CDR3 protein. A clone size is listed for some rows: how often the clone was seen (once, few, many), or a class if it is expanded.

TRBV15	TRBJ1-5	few	CATSRDGGHGNQPQHF
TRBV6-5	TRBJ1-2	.	CASSYDTNYGYTF
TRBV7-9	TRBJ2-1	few	CASLLAGAPYNEQFF
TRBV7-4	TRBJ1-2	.	CASRNPAGRGYTF
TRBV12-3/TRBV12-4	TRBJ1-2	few	CASSFGPQGGYYGYTF
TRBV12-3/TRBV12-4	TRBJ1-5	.	CASAEAVGNQPQHF
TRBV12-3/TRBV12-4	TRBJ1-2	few	CASSLSASLSYGYTF
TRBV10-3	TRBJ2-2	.	CAISQNTGELFF
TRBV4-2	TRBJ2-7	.	CASSQEGGTYEQYF
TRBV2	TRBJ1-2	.	CASRGGVIDGYTF
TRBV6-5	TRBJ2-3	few	CASSYSRGIDTQYF
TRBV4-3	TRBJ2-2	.	CASSQGWSVTGELFF
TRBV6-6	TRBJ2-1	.	CASSSPTSGDFNEQFF
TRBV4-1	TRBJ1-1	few	CASSHSGLGTEAFF
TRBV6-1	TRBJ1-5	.	CASSHRWGNQPQHF
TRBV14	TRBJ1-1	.	CASSQLPGQGVMNTEAFF
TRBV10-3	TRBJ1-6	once	CAISDKDRLNSSLHF
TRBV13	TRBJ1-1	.	CASSPRKEGNTEAFF
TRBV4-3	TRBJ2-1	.	CASSHGRDTYNEQFF
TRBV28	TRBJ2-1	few	CASSLRTSGAAWMSSIF
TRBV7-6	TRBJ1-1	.	CASSPKDRGLRTEAFF
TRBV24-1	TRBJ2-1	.	CATSASGQGAKVEQFF
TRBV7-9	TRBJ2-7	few	CASSLQSYEQYF
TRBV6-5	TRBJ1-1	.	CASSYLAVTEAFF
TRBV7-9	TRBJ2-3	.	CASSGDIDTDTQYF
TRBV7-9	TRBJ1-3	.	CASSLYGNTIYF
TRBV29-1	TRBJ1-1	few	CSVELAGKDFRAFF
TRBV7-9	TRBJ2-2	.	CASSLRDITGELFF
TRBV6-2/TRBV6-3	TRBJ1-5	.	CASSYAGDFYSNQPQHF
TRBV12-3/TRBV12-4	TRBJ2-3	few	CASSSMSGHTDTQYF
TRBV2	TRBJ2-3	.	CAASGRGGRTDTQYF
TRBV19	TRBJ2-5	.	CASSPTPRPQETQYF
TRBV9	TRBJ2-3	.	CASSVGERGSTDTQYF
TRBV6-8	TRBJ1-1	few	CASSPSVYYHTEAFF
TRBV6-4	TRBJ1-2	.	CASSDFPGTGGGYTF
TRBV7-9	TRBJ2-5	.	CASSAPGTGGDETQYF
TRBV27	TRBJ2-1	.	CASSLGLAAHNEQFF
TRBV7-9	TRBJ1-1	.	CASSPLEGRDTEAFF
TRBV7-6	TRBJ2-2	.	CASSAIWDRDYSNTGELFF
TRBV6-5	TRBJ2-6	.	CASTGQGSSGANVLTF
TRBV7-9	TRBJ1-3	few	CASSSSKGRETGNTIYF
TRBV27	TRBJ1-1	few	CASRPTGEDEAFF
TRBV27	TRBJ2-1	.	CASSLSRGTGSYNEQFF
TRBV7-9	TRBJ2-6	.	CASSYWDRALGANVLTF
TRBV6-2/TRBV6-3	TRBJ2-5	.	CASSRSGPRPQETQYF
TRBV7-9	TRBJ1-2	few	CASRNPRDLYHNYGYTF
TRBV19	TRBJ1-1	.	CASSMGRENTEAFF
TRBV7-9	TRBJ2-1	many	CASSPIAGAEYNEQFF
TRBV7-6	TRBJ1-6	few	CASSSGADYNSPLHF
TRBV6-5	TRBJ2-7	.	CASSKDRLLSYEQYF
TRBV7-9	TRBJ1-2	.	CASSPMGQTIYGYTF
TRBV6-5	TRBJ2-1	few	CASSPMDPGGNEQFF
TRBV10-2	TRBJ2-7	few	CASSPGVKSYEQYF
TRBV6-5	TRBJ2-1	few	CASSSPQESSYNEQFF
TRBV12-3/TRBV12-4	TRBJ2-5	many	CASSPALRTSLQETQYF